The 23 T cell receptor beta chains given below trace back to one sample, sequenced in a study of response to subunit inactivated influenza vaccine. TCRdb re-called the RT-PCR reads through MiXCR, storing one row per CDR3 protein. Of roughly 670,000 distinct CDR3 sequences listed, 14% are singletons. Sequenced here: PBMCs from blood, sampled approximately 15 days before vaccination. These TCRs come from a man between 50 and 59 years old who received an inactivated influenza vaccine.

This chain joins TRBV18 and TRBJ1-3; TRBD1 aligns across 7 bases. Germline V CDR1 and CDR2: KGHSH, LQKENI. The CDR3 runs 15 residues. J gave up 2 bases and V 3 bases, and 4 bases lay outside the gene matches. CDR3 protein: CASSPRDSPGNTIYF. The CDR3 DNA reads TGTGCCAGCTCACCGCGGGACAGTCCTGGAAACACCATATATTTT.

This clonotype was counted between two and nine times. This chain links TRBV15 with TRBJ2-7, with a weak D call TRBD1 (5 bases). Deletions cut 0 bases from V and 0 bases from J, with 6 bases between. The CDR3 sequence is 14 residues long. Germline V CDR1 and CDR2: LNHNV, YYDKDF (reference sequence). The DNA for the CDR3 is TGTGCCACCAGCAGAGAGGGGCCCTCCTACGAGCAGTACTTC. It codes for CATSREGPSYEQYF.

The V and J genes are TRBV5-1 and TRBJ2-5, with 8 bases matching TRBD1. This CDR3 has 16 residues. The V gene end was trimmed by 0 bases and the J gene end by 1 base; junction bases not matched to a gene: 5. Germline CDR1 reads SGHRS; CDR2 reads YFSETQ. CDR3 nucleotide sequence: TGCGCCAGCAGCTTGGGCTCAACAGGGGGCCAAGAGACCCAGTACTTC. The encoded protein is CASSLGSTGGQETQYF.

The chain couples TRBV10-3 to TRBJ2-2; D is ambiguous. CDR3 length equals 12 residues. Between the trimmed V and J ends, which lost 4 bases and 4 bases, there was a span of 4 bases. The germline V gene has CDR1 ENHRY and CDR2 SYGVKD. CDR3: CAISVATGELFF. In DNA, the CDR3 is TGTGCCATCAGTGTAGCCACCGGGGAGCTGTTTTTT.

This clonotype has just a few counts. The chain employs TRBV6-1 and TRBJ2-5; 7 bases are shared with TRBD2. J was trimmed by 2 bases and V by 6 bases; bases with no gene match: 6. The CDR3 is 14 amino acids. In germline, CDR1 is MNHNS, CDR2 SASEGT. The CDR3 sequence is CASSLRAGQETQYF. The CDR3 DNA is TGTGCCAGCAGCCTCCGAGCGGGGCAAGAGACCCAGTACTTC.

The chain recombines TRBV2 with TRBJ2-1; 8 nucleotides line up with TRBD2. J lost 10 bases, V lost 5 bases, and 4 bases had no gene match. Per the germline V gene, CDR1 is SNHLY and CDR2 is FYNNEI. This CDR3 is 12 amino acids long. As DNA, the CDR3 is TGTGCCAGCAGTAGAGCGGGAGACGAGCAGTTCTTC. Protein sequence: CASSRAGDEQFF.

The V gene is TRBV6-1, the J gene TRBJ1-5; 8 bases fit TRBD1. Germline V lookup: CDR1 MNHNS, CDR2 SASEGT. The length of the CDR3 is 15 residues. Trimming removed 6 bases from V and 0 bases from J; junction bases left unmatched: 4. The chain's CDR3 is CASRDRGYSNQPQHF. The CDR3 coding sequence is TGTGCCAGCAGAGACAGGGGTTATAGCAATCAGCCCCAGCATTTT.

The V and J genes are TRBV12-5 and TRBJ1-1; TRBD1 is a possible D gene (5 bases). With 1 base removed from V and 1 base from J, the gap between germline ends came to 7 bases. Germline V gives CDR1 LGHNT, CDR2 FRNRAP. This CDR3 has 14 residues. CDR3 amino acids: CASGLDGGNTEAFF. As DNA, the CDR3 is TGTGCTAGTGGTTTGGATGGGGGGAACACTGAAGCTTTCTTT. Full variable domain (outside the CDR3, taken from reference TRBV12-5 and TRBJ1-1): DARVTQTPRHKVTEMGQEVTMRCQPILGHNTVFWYRQTMMQGLELLAYFRNRAPLDDSGMPKDRFSAEMPDATLATLKIQPSEPRDSAVYFCASGLDGGNTEAFFGQGTRLTVV.

This clonotype was counted only a few times. The chain carries TRBV5-1 and TRBJ1-6, with TRBD1 matching 9 bases. V lost 4 bases, J lost 8 bases, and 7 bases stayed unmatched. Germline V gives CDR1 SGHRS, CDR2 YFSETQ. There are 15 residues in the CDR3. In nucleotides, the CDR3 is TGCGCCAGCAGCCCAAGGACAGGGGAAGATTCACCCCTCCACTTT. It encodes CASSPRTGEDSPLHF.

This clonotype has just a few counts. The rearrangement joins TRBV3-1 to TRBJ2-5; no firm D call. V lost 0 bases to trimming and J lost 5 bases, with 4 bases between them. From germline, CDR1 is LGHDT and CDR2 YNNKEL (reference sequence). The CDR3 runs 12 residues. CDR3 sequence reads: CASSQDEETQYF. As DNA, the CDR3 is TGTGCCAGCAGCCAAGATGAGGAGACCCAGTACTTC.

This rearrangement joins TRBV28 to TRBJ1-5; 8 nucleotides line up with TRBD1. Germline CDR1 reads MDHEN; CDR2 reads SYDVKM. The CDR3 runs 14 residues. V trimming: 4 bases; J trimming: 4 bases; junction bases outside the gene matches: 3. The DNA of the CDR3 is TGTGCCAGCAGTTCGGGACAGGCGAATCAGCCCCAGCATTTT. Translation: CASSSGQANQPQHF.

This clonotype was picked up a small number of times. The chain combines TRBV7-9 with TRBJ1-1; D may be TRBD1 (6 bases). Trimming shortened V by 5 bases and J by 10 bases, and 20 bases separated the two germline ends. The CDR3 runs to 14 residues. From germline, CDR1 is SEHNR and CDR2 FQNEAQ (reference sequence). The CDR3 spells CASSTNTGYEGAFF. The CDR3, as DNA: TGTGCCAGCAGCACGAACACAGGGTACGAAGGAGCTTTCTTT.

This chain joins TRBV5-6 and TRBJ2-2, with D uncertain. V gave up 4 bases and J gave up 5 bases, with 12 bases separating them. Per the germline V gene, CDR1 is SGHDT and CDR2 is YYEEEE. The CDR3 contains 14 residues. CDR3 amino acids: CASSRTRFTGELFF. CDR3 nucleotide sequence: TGTGCCAGCAGCCGTACACGGTTTACCGGGGAGCTGTTTTTT.

This chain joins TRBV2 and TRBJ2-3; 7 bases agree with TRBD1. The V segment lost 4 bases and the J segment 2 bases; nucleotides outside the gene matches: 3. Germline V gene lookup returns CDR1 SNHLY and CDR2 FYNNEI. The CDR3 sequence is 14 residues long. The CDR3 sequence is CASSGQGDTDTQYF. The CDR3 region has the DNA TGTGCCAGCAGTGGACAGGGTGACACAGATACGCAGTATTTT.

This clonotype appeared a few times. The rearrangement joins TRBV7-2 to TRBJ1-2; TRBD1 is a possible D gene (5 bases). Trimming removed 3 bases at V and 4 bases at J, with 18 bases between. Germline V lookup: CDR1 SGHTA, CDR2 FQGNSA. The CDR3 runs 16 residues. For the CDR3, the DNA is TGTGCCAGCAGCTTTCAGGGAGGGGACTTTTCCTATGGCTACACCTTC. Protein product: CASSFQGGDFSYGYTF.

This sequence joins TRBV14 and TRBJ2-7, with 7 nucleotides matching TRBD1. From germline, CDR1 is SGHDN and CDR2 FVKESK. The V and J ends lost 2 bases and 2 bases, in that order; junction bases with no gene match: 6. This CDR3 contains 15 residues. CDR3 DNA: TGTGCCAGCAGCCAATCAGGGACAGCACCCTACGAGCAGTACTTC. Protein product: CASSQSGTAPYEQYF.

The gene calls are TRBV18 and TRBJ1-2, with a tentative D call TRBD1 (5 bases). Trimming removed 1 base at V and 8 bases at J, with 23 bases between. Germline CDR1 KGHSH, CDR2 LQKENI. The CDR3 is 17 amino acids. The CDR3 reads CASSPRQQTQRVVGYTF. The DNA for the CDR3 is TGTGCCAGCTCACCACGACAGCAGACCCAAAGGGTGGTAGGCTACACCTTC.

The chain joins TRBV5-8 to TRBJ2-1, with 8 bases that match TRBD2. From germline, CDR1 is SGHTS and CDR2 YDEGEE. The trim removed 9 bases at V and 6 bases at J, leaving 11 bases unmatched. CDR3 length equals 14 residues. The CDR3 region has the DNA TGTGCCACCGGGGCGAGCGGGGGAATCAATGAGCAGTTCTTC. Protein product: CATGASGGINEQFF.

The chain links TRBV29-1 to TRBJ1-2; 8 bases map to TRBD1. J was trimmed by 6 bases and V by 4 bases; bases with no gene match: 4. The CDR3 loop spans 12 amino acids. Germline V CDR1 and CDR2: SQVTM, ANQGSEA. The CDR3, as DNA: TGCAGCGTTGGACCGGGACAGGATGGCTACACCTTC. This encodes CSVGPGQDGYTF.

V usage is TRBV7-8 and J usage is TRBJ2-2; perhaps TRBD2 as D (5 bases). The CDR3 spans 15 residues. Deletions cut 2 bases from V and 7 bases from J, with 14 bases between. The germline V gene has CDR1 SGHVS and CDR2 FQNEAQ. The CDR3 spells CASSLTRERNGELFF. The CDR3 DNA reads as TGTGCCAGCAGCTTAACTCGGGAAAGGAACGGGGAGCTGTTTTTT.

A few counts support this clonotype. This chain joins TRBV4-3 and TRBJ2-2; weak D call: TRBD2 (6 bases). From germline, CDR1 is LGHNA and CDR2 YSLEER. This CDR3 is 16 amino acids long. V shed 0 bases and J shed 4 bases, with 12 bases lying between them. Written as DNA, the CDR3 is TGCGCCAGCAGCCAAGAGGGGGGAGAGGTCACCGGGGAGCTGTTTTTT. Translated: CASSQEGGEVTGELFF.

The sample holds many counts of this clonotype. The chain employs TRBV9 and TRBJ1-1; the D is unclear. Germline values: CDR1 SGDLS, CDR2 YYNGEE. The CDR3 is 13 residues long. With 3 bases removed from V and 8 bases from J, the gap between germline ends came to 14 bases. CDR3 bases: TGTGCCAGCAGCGACTACACCGGATCAGAAGCTTTCTTT. Protein: CASSDYTGSEAFF.

This clonotype was found a few times. This chain joins TRBV6-2 or TRBV6-3 and TRBJ2-3; tentative D call: TRBD1 (6 bases). The V end was cut by 6 bases, the J end by 3 bases, with 16 bases between. The CDR3 length is 15 residues. Germline V gives CDR1 MNHEY, CDR2 SVGEGT. In DNA, the CDR3 is TGTGCCAGCAGAATCACAGGGCTTAGAACAGATACGCAGTATTTT. Residues: CASRITGLRTDTQYF.